The clone carrying this TCR beta chain was detected ten times or more. What it binds is unknown. 5'RACE template switching produced TCR cDNA carrying a universal primer site and UMIs. TCRdb re-analysed the 5' RACE reads in MiXCR, keeping a single row per CDR3 protein. The sample consists of about 310,000 distinct CDR3 sequences, around 3.9% of them appearing once. The data belong to a study of T cells after yellow fever vaccination. Looking at the study overall: Fractions with few cells were prepared using SMART-Seq v4 Ultra Low Input.

CDR1 and CDR2 (germline): SGHRS, YFSETQ. Trimming pared 0 bases from V and 2 bases from J, leaving 8 bases between. CDR3 length: 14 amino acids. Notes on the study in general: The booster response re-showed most primary clones: around 96% CD4, approximately 90% CD8. A secondary response was less intense yet reached its peak sooner, at day 5 versus 15.

This receptor was taken from a man between 18 and 29 years old who received the YFV17D yellow fever vaccine. The gene calls are TRBV5-1 and TRBJ1-2; TRBD1 is a possible D gene (5 bases). The sequencing here drew on PBMCs, taken on the day of the yellow fever booster vaccination. The CDR3 loop is CASSLEGTNYGYTF. CDR3 sequence (DNA): TGCGCCAGCAGCTTGGAAGGGACCAACTATGGCTACACCTTC.